Listed below are T cell receptor beta chains from one sample, sequenced in a study of blood T cells in healthy people across ages. TCRdb reprocessed the 5' RACE reads with MiXCR, giving one entry per CDR3 protein. This repertoire shows 1.8 million or so distinct CDR3 sequences, 35% to 50% found once; its top ten account for 20% to 25%. Sequenced: blood. These TCRs come from a human donor in good health. Each CDR3 is given with its conserved first and last residue. Fields, in order: D gene, V gene, clone size, J gene, CDR3 DNA, CDR3 protein. A D gene is named only where the DNA matches it firmly. For some rows the clone size is stated as once, few or many, or as a class when expanded; others skip it.

D: TRBD1; V: TRBV5-1; size: -; J: TRBJ1-1; DNA: TGCGCCAGCAGCTTAATGACAGGGGGCCCTGAAGCTTTCTTT; CDR3: CASSLMTGGPEAFF
D: -; V: TRBV4-3; size: -; J: TRBJ1-2; DNA: TGCGCCAGCAGCCCCCCTGGCGCGGTTGGGAATTATGGCTACACCTTC; CDR3: CASSPPGAVGNYGYTF
D: -; V: TRBV5-1; size: few; J: TRBJ1-1; DNA: TGCGCCAGCAGCCCGAGGGTCAGGGAAGACACTGAAGCTTTCTTT; CDR3: CASSPRVREDTEAFF
D: -; V: TRBV28; size: few; J: TRBJ2-1; DNA: TGTGCCGTCTTAGGATCTTTGGGGAACAATGAGCAGTTCTTC; CDR3: CAVLGSLGNNEQFF
D: -; V: TRBV15; size: -; J: TRBJ2-7; DNA: TGTGCCACCAGCAGAGATGGAATTGGGGACCGCTTTCCCGAGCAGTACTTC; CDR3: CATSRDGIGDRFPEQYF
D: -; V: TRBV4-3; size: few; J: TRBJ1-2; DNA: TGCGCCAGCAGCCAAGATCCTCGCAGGGCAGCCGGCTACACCTTC; CDR3: CASSQDPRRAAGYTF
D: -; V: TRBV5-1; size: few; J: TRBJ2-5; DNA: TGCGCCAGCAGCTTGGAGGGTGGAATTGGAGAGACCCAGTACTTC; CDR3: CASSLEGGIGETQYF
D: -; V: TRBV7-2; size: -; J: TRBJ2-5; DNA: TGTGCCAGCAGCTTATCGGTGGACCAGGGCCAAGAGACCCAGTACTTC; CDR3: CASSLSVDQGQETQYF
D: TRBD1; V: TRBV12-3/TRBV12-4; size: many; J: TRBJ2-7; DNA: TGTGCCAGCGGGACAGGGGCCTACGAGCAGTACTTC; CDR3: CASGTGAYEQYF
D: -; V: TRBV20-1; size: few; J: TRBJ2-7; DNA: TGCAGTCCCGCGAGGACAAGGACCTACGAGCAGTACTTC; CDR3: CSPARTRTYEQYF
D: TRBD1; V: TRBV6-5; size: -; J: TRBJ1-5; DNA: TGTGCCAACAGTCTCCTGACAGGGGATCAGCCCCAGCATTTT; CDR3: CANSLLTGDQPQHF
D: -; V: TRBV6-1; size: once; J: TRBJ1-5; DNA: TGTGCCAGCAGTGTCGGAGACACGGCCCAGCATTTT; CDR3: CASSVGDTAQHF
D: -; V: TRBV12-3/TRBV12-4; size: -; J: TRBJ2-5; DNA: TGTGCCAGCAGTTCGATACAGGGAGAAGAGACCCAGTACTTC; CDR3: CASSSIQGEETQYF
D: TRBD1; V: TRBV5-5; size: few; J: TRBJ2-7; DNA: TGTGCCAGCAGCTTGTCGTGGGGACAGGAGACCTACGAGCAGTACTTC; CDR3: CASSLSWGQETYEQYF
D: -; V: TRBV7-2; size: -; J: TRBJ2-1; DNA: TGTGCCAGCAGCTTGGAGGGACGTCACAATGAGCAGTTCTTC; CDR3: CASSLEGRHNEQFF
D: TRBD1; V: TRBV20-1; size: few; J: TRBJ2-1; DNA: TGCAGTGCTAGCCGGGACAGGGAAAATGAGCAGTTCTTC; CDR3: CSASRDRENEQFF
D: TRBD2; V: TRBV20-1; size: -; J: TRBJ2-6; DNA: TGCAGTGCTGAGACTAGCGGGGGGGTTTCTGGGGCCAACGTCCTGACTTTC; CDR3: CSAETSGGVSGANVLTF
D: TRBD1; V: TRBV7-3; size: -; J: TRBJ2-7; DNA: TGTGCCAGCAGCTCACTCCGATCAACAGACAGGGAAAATTACGAGCAGTACTTC; CDR3: CASSSLRSTDRENYEQYF
D: -; V: TRBV7-2; size: few; J: TRBJ1-6; DNA: TGTGCCAGCAGCTTAGGGTGGACGAGGGCCTTAGGTTCACCCCTCCACTTT; CDR3: CASSLGWTRALGSPLHF
D: TRBD1; V: TRBV9; size: few; J: TRBJ2-5; DNA: TGTGCCAGCAGCGTACGTCCCGGGACAGGTCTTTGGCAAGAGACCCAGTACTTC; CDR3: CASSVRPGTGLWQETQYF
D: -; V: TRBV15; size: -; J: TRBJ1-2; DNA: TGTGCCACCAGCAGAACTAACTATGGCTACACCTTC; CDR3: CATSRTNYGYTF
D: TRBD1; V: TRBV7-2; size: few; J: TRBJ1-2; DNA: TGTGCCAGCAGCACCCCGGGACAGGGGCACTATGGCTACACCTTC; CDR3: CASSTPGQGHYGYTF
D: -; V: TRBV7-3; size: few; J: TRBJ1-1; DNA: TGTGCCAGCAGCGCGCAGGGGTTCGGAAACACTGAAGCTTTCTTT; CDR3: CASSAQGFGNTEAFF
D: TRBD2; V: TRBV11-2; size: -; J: TRBJ2-3; DNA: TGTGCCAGCAGCTTAGCGACTAGCGGGGAGGATACGCAGTATTTT; CDR3: CASSLATSGEDTQYF
D: -; V: TRBV6-6; size: -; J: TRBJ1-1; DNA: TGTGCCAGCATTCTACAGATGAACACTGAAGCTTTCTTT; CDR3: CASILQMNTEAFF
D: TRBD1; V: TRBV6-6; size: -; J: TRBJ1-2; DNA: TGTGCCAGCCGGACAGGGAAAGGCTACACCTTC; CDR3: CASRTGKGYTF
D: -; V: TRBV12-3/TRBV12-4; size: -; J: TRBJ2-7; DNA: TGTGCCAGCACCCTGATAGGTGTCTCCTACGAGCAGTACTTC; CDR3: CASTLIGVSYEQYF
D: TRBD2; V: TRBV20-1; size: -; J: TRBJ2-1; DNA: TGCAGTGCTAGAGCGGGGGGTCCGTACAATGGGCAGTTCTTC; CDR3: CSARAGGPYNGQFF
D: -; V: TRBV11-3; size: -; J: TRBJ2-1; DNA: TGTGCCAGCTCAGTGGGGGGCAGTGAGCAGTTCTTC; CDR3: CASSVGGSEQFF
D: TRBD1; V: TRBV14; size: -; J: TRBJ2-3; DNA: TGTGCCAGCAGCCTGGGACAGAGGTTTGGTACGCAGTATTTT; CDR3: CASSLGQRFGTQYF
D: -; V: TRBV20-1; size: -; J: TRBJ2-7; DNA: TGCAGTGCTAGAGATATGGACGATCCGACAGGACTTTCCTACGAGCAGTACTTC; CDR3: CSARDMDDPTGLSYEQYF
D: -; V: TRBV5-1; size: many; J: TRBJ2-1; DNA: TGTGCCAGCAGCTCCGGACTAGCAGGGGGATCCTACAATGAGCAGTTCTTC; CDR3: CASSSGLAGGSYNEQFF
D: -; V: TRBV7-2; size: -; J: TRBJ2-1; DNA: TGTGCCAGCAGCTCCCCTACCCAGAGCTCCTACAATGAGCAGTTCTTC; CDR3: CASSSPTQSSYNEQFF
D: TRBD1; V: TRBV10-3; size: few; J: TRBJ1-6; DNA: TGTGCCACTCTCTTGGACAGGAACAGTTCACCCCTCCACTTT; CDR3: CATLLDRNSSPLHF
D: -; V: TRBV27; size: -; J: TRBJ2-3; DNA: TGTGCCAGCAGTCAGACGGGACTCAGAGGGGATACGCAGTATTTT; CDR3: CASSQTGLRGDTQYF
D: TRBD2; V: TRBV6-5; size: -; J: TRBJ2-7; DNA: TGTGCCTCTGTGGCTAGCGGGGGGGCAAAGATCTACGAGCAGTACTTC; CDR3: CASVASGGAKIYEQYF
D: -; V: TRBV6-5; size: -; J: TRBJ1-1; DNA: TGTGCCAGCAGTTGGGACCCAAGGAACACTGAAGCTTTCTTT; CDR3: CASSWDPRNTEAFF
D: -; V: TRBV6-5; size: few; J: TRBJ2-7; DNA: TGTGCCAGCAGTTACGTGGCGGGGAGCTACGAGCAGTACTTC; CDR3: CASSYVAGSYEQYF
D: -; V: TRBV20-1; size: -; J: TRBJ1-6; DNA: TGCAGTGCTATGGGGTTGATTGATTCACCCCTCCACTTT; CDR3: CSAMGLIDSPLHF
D: -; V: TRBV3-1; size: -; J: TRBJ2-1; DNA: TGTGCCAGCAGCCAAGGTCCTTTTGAGCAGTTCTTC; CDR3: CASSQGPFEQFF
D: -; V: TRBV5-4; size: -; J: TRBJ1-2; DNA: TGTGCCAGCAGCTTGGAGGTTCACGGCTACACCTTC; CDR3: CASSLEVHGYTF
D: -; V: TRBV18; size: -; J: TRBJ1-5; DNA: TGTGCCAGCTCGCCAGATTACCAAGGCAATCAGCCCCAGCATTTT; CDR3: CASSPDYQGNQPQHF
D: -; V: TRBV28; size: -; J: TRBJ1-2; DNA: TGTGCCAGCAGTGTTATGGACTATGGCTACACCTTC; CDR3: CASSVMDYGYTF
D: -; V: TRBV7-9; size: -; J: TRBJ2-3; DNA: TGTGCCAGCATTAGACTATCTAGCACAGATACGCAGTATTTT; CDR3: CASIRLSSTDTQYF
D: -; V: TRBV12-3/TRBV12-4; size: few; J: TRBJ2-1; DNA: TGTGCCAGCAGTTTCTTTGGCACCACGTACGAGCAGTTCTTC; CDR3: CASSFFGTTYEQFF
D: -; V: TRBV25-1; size: few; J: TRBJ2-7; DNA: TGTGCCAGCAGTGAATGGACCGAAAAGCTCAGCGAGCAGTACTTC; CDR3: CASSEWTEKLSEQYF
D: TRBD1; V: TRBV6-1; size: -; J: TRBJ1-2; DNA: TGTGCCAGCAGTGAGCCGGGACAGGGGGCGTTCTATGGCTACACCTTC; CDR3: CASSEPGQGAFYGYTF
D: TRBD2; V: TRBV7-3; size: few; J: TRBJ2-7; DNA: TGTGCCAGCAGCTCGTGGACTAGTTTCTACGAGCAGTACTTC; CDR3: CASSSWTSFYEQYF
D: -; V: TRBV28; size: once; J: TRBJ1-1; DNA: TGTGCCAGCCTTCTAGAGGCTCTTACTTTCTTT; CDR3: CASLLEALTFF
D: TRBD1; V: TRBV20-1; size: many; J: TRBJ2-4; DNA: TGCAGTGCCAGCTCACTCGGGACAGTAAACATTCAGTACTTC; CDR3: CSASSLGTVNIQYF
D: -; V: TRBV7-6; size: -; J: TRBJ2-5; DNA: TGTGCCAGCAGCTTCCCGACAGGGGAGGGAGAGACCCAGTACTTC; CDR3: CASSFPTGEGETQYF
D: TRBD1; V: TRBV2; size: -; J: TRBJ1-1; DNA: TGTGCCAGCAGCGGCCGGGACAGGGAATGGGGAACTGAAGCTTTCTTT; CDR3: CASSGRDREWGTEAFF
D: -; V: TRBV6-6; size: once; J: TRBJ1-2; DNA: TGTGCCAGCGCCCCGGGGGCAAGTTCATATGGCTACACCTTC; CDR3: CASAPGASSYGYTF
D: -; V: TRBV4-3; size: -; J: TRBJ2-6; DNA: TGCGCCAGCCTAGACACGGGCGGGGCCAACGTCCTGACTTTC; CDR3: CASLDTGGANVLTF